One sample yielded the 2 T cell receptor beta chains listed below, sequenced in a study of CD8 T cells in ankylosing spondylitis. A single record per CDR3 protein comes from TCRdb applying MiXCR to the 5' RACE reads. The sample has approximately 140,000 distinct CDR3 sequences, around 43% seen once. What was sequenced was synovial fluid, either unsorted or a sorted T cell fraction (not recorded which). All receptors derive from a male donor with ankylosing spondylitis.

This sequence joins TRBV7-9 and TRBJ1-1; D not certain. CDR1 and CDR2 (germline): SEHNR, FQNEAQ (reference sequence). V was shortened by 5 bases and J by 7 bases, with 5 bases between the two germline ends. The CDR3 runs 10 residues. In DNA, the CDR3 is TGTGCCAGCAGCGTAAGTGAAGCTTTCTTT. It is translated as CASSVSEAFF.

V and J are TRBV12-3 or TRBV12-4 and TRBJ2-2; weak D call: TRBD2 (6 bases). Trimming shortened V by 4 bases and J by 4 bases, and 13 bases separated the two germline ends. The CDR3 runs 15 residues. The CDR3 nucleotides are TGTGCCAGCAGTTCCCGCGGGGCATTCACCGGGGAGCTGTTTTTT. Amino acids: CASSSRGAFTGELFF.